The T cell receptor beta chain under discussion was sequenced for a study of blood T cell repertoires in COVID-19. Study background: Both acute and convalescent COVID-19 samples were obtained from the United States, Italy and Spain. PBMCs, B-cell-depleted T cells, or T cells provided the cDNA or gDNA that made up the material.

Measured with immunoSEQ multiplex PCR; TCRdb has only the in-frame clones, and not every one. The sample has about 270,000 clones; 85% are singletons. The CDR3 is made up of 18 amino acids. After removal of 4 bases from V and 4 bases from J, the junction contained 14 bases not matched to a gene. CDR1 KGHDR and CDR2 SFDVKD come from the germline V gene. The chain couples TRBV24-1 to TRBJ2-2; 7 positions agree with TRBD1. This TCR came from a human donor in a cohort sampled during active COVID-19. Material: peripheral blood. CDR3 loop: CATSDPPRQGILTGELFF. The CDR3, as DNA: TGTGCCACCAGTGACCCGCCCCGACAGGGCATCCTCACCGGGGAGCTGTTTTTT.